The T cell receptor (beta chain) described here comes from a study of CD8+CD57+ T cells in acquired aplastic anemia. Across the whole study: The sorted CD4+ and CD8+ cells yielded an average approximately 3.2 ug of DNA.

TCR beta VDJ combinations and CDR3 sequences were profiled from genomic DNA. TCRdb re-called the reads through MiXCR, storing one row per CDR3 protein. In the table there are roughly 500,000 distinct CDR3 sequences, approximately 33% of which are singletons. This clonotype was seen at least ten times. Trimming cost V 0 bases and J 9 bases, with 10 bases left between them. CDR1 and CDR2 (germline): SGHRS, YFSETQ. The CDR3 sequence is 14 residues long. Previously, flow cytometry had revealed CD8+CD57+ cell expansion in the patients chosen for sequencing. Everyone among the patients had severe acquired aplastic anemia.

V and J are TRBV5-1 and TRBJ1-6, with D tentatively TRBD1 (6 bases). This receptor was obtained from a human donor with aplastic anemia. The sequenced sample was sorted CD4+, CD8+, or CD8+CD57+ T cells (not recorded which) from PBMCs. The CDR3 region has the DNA TGCGCCAGCAGCTTGGGACAGGAAAGTTCACCCCTCCACTTT. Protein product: CASSLGQESSPLHF.